These 6 T cell receptor beta chains were sequenced from one sample in a study of CD8 T cells in Susac syndrome (dated by TCRdb to between 2018 and 2021). Library preparation was by the immunoSEQ multiplex PCR assay. RNA was extracted with the RNeasy kit and roughly 0.45 to 1 ug was reverse transcribed using random hexamers. TCRdb passed the public sequencing reads through fastp at Q25 and MiXCR, retaining productive beta sequences. Identical CDR3 proteins give one entry, which carries the most common genes and DNA. This sample comprises 100,000 to 150,000 distinct CDR3 sequences, 93% of them detected only once. The ten most abundant clones make up less than 0.4% of the sample. Material: CD8+ T cells from PBMCs. Receptors originate from a human donor with multiple sclerosis.

The chain combines TRBV20-1 with TRBJ2-7; D remains unclear. The germline CDR1 and CDR2 sequences are DFQATT and SNEGSKA (reference sequence). The ends were cut back, 2 bases at V and 0 bases at J, with 8 bases in the middle. The CDR3 loop spans 13 amino acids. CDR3 in amino acids: CSARLESSYEQYV. CDR3 DNA: TGCAGTGCTAGACTAGAATCCTCCTACGAGCAGTACGTC.

The chain is built from TRBV7-9 and TRBJ1-5; D gene ambiguous. Between the trimmed V and J ends, which lost 1 base and 3 bases, there was a span of 7 bases. The germline CDR1 and CDR2 sequences are SEHNR and FQNEAQ (reference sequence). The CDR3 totals 14 residues. The CDR3 here is CASSLDIYNQPQHF. The CDR3 DNA reads TGTGCCAGCAGCTTAGACATCTACAATCAGCCCCAGCATTTT.

This sequence joins TRBV9 and TRBJ1-5; D is possibly TRBD1 (5 bases). The CDR3 runs 13 residues. Trimming took 4 bases from V and 5 from J, leaving 10 bases between them. Germline V gives CDR1 SGDLS, CDR2 YYNGEE. CDR3 nucleotide sequence: TGTGCCAGCAGCACAAAAGGGGATCAGCCCCAGCATTTT. Its translation: CASSTKGDQPQHF.

V is TRBV7-3 and J is TRBJ2-1, with D possibly being TRBD2 (6 bases). The V end was cut by 3 bases, the J end by 6 bases, with 9 bases between. This CDR3 is 13 amino acids long. CDR1 and CDR2 from the germline V gene are SGHTA and FQGTGA. CDR3 in DNA: TGTGCCAGCAGCTTGGGGGGTATCAATGAGCAGTTCTTC. This sequence encodes CASSLGGINEQFF.

This clonotype was detected only once. The CDR3 reads CAWTPLDRDNNEQFF. Here the CDR3 DNA reads TGTGCCTGGACCCCCCTGGACAGGGATAACAATGAGCAGTTCTTC. V and J are TRBV30 and TRBJ2-1, with 8 nucleotides matching TRBD1. The V segment lost 4 bases and the J segment 5 bases; nucleotides outside the gene matches: 10. CDR1 and CDR2 (germline): GTSNPN, SVGIG (reference sequence). This CDR3 is built from 15 residues. The variable domain in full, completed from reference TRBV30 and TRBJ2-1, reads SQTIHQWPATLVQPVGSPLSLECTVEGTSNPNLYWYRQAAGRGLQLLFYSVGIGQISSEVPQNLSASRPQDRQFILSSKKLLLSDSGFYLCAWTPLDRDNNEQFFGPGTRLTVL.

The rearrangement uses TRBV19 and TRBJ2-1, with 11 positions matching TRBD2. V gave up 4 bases and J gave up 5 bases; unmatched junction bases: 10. CDR3 length equals 17 residues. Per the germline V gene, CDR1 is LNHDA and CDR2 is SQIVND (reference sequence). The CDR3 DNA reads TGTGCCAGTAGTACCGAGAGGTTAGCGGGAGGGCACAATGAGCAGTTCTTC. This encodes CASSTERLAGGHNEQFF. The complete variable domain, with remaining parts taken from reference TRBV19 and TRBJ2-1, reads DGGITQSPKYLFRKEGQNVTLSCEQNLNHDAMYWYRQDPGQGLRLIYYSQIVNDFQKGDIAEGYSVSREKKESFPLTVTSAQKNPTAFYLCASSTERLAGGHNEQFFGPGTRLTVL.